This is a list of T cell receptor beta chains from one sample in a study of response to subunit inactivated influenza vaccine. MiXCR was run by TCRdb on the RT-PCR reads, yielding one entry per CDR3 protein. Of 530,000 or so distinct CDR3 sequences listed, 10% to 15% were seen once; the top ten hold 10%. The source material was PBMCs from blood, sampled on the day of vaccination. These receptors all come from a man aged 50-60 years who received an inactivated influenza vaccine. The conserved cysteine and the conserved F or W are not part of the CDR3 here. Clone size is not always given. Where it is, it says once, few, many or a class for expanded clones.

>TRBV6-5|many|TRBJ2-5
ASSSPGAQTQY
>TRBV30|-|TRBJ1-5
AWTPGRDDRPQH
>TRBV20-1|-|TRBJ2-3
SASWAAGSGSTDTQY
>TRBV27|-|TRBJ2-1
ASRSDGSYNEQF
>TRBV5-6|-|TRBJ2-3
ASSLDSLPTTDTQY
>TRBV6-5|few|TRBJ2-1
ASSYSRTGYNEQF
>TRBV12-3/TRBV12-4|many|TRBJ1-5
ASMRDPAGNQPQH
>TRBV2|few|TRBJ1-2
ASSDRTPSIYGYT
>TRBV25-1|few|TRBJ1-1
ASSDRGEDEAF
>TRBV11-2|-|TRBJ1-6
ASRGFAQGDSPLH
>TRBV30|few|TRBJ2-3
AWSRYTDTQY
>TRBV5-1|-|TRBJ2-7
ASSLGGTPSYEQY
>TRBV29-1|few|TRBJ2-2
SARTGSSYTGELF
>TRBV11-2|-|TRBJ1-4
ASSFGDRFNEKLF
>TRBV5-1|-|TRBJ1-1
ASSLGTGGSYTEAF
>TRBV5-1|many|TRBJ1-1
ASSTGQGEVAEAF
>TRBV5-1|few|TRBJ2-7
ASSQTGTGTYEQY
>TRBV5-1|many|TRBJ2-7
ASSWTSGRDEQY
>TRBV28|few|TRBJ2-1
ASSMGGSSYNEQF
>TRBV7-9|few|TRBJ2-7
ASSPLASGSSYEQY
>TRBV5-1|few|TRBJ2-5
ASSTSYGQETQY
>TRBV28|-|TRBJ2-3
ASSFPSGTSGDTQY
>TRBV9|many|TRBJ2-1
ASSAGTTSYNEQF
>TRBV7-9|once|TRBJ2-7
ASSFDVQSYEQY
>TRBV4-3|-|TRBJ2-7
ASSQGTGESSYEQY
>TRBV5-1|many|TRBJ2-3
ASSSMTGSDTQY
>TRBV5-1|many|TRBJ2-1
ASSLAGGGGSYNEQF
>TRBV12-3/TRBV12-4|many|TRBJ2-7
ASSLGAGGPTSYEQY